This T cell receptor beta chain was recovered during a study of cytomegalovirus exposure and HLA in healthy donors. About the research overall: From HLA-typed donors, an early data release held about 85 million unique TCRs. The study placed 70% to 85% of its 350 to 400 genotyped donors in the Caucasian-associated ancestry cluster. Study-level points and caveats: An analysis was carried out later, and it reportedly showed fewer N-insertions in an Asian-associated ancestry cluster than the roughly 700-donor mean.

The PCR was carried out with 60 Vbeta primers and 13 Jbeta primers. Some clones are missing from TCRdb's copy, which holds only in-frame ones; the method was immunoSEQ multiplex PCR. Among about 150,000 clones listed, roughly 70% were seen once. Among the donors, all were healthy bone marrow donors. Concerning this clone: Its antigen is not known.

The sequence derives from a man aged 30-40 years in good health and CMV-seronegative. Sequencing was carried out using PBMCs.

Here the CDR3 reads CASRLPAGGELFF. CDR3 coding DNA: TGTGCCAGCAGGCTGCCGGCAGGCGGGGAGCTGTTTTTT. The chain uses TRBV7-2 and TRBJ2-2, with D unclear. Germline V lookup: CDR1 SGHTA, CDR2 FQGNSA. The CDR3 is 13 amino acids. The ends were cut back, 6 bases at V and 7 bases at J, with 12 bases in the middle.